The T cell receptor beta chain under discussion was sequenced for a study of CD8+ T cells in alopecia areata. Turning to the study itself: Percent affected scalp area, the SALT score, rated treated patients' severity.

As to treatment: oral pan-JAK inhibitor, 5-10 mg twice daily. Extraction of RNA preceded its reverse transcription into cDNA, which served as the sequencing template. The method was immunoSEQ multiplex PCR; TCRdb's version includes in-frame clones alone and lacks a portion of them. Here the sample spans approximately 190,000 clones, roughly 64% being singletons. The study's findings and limits: The link between baseline CD8+ expansion and response remains uncertain with one nonresponder. Within the top 100, expanded CD8+ clones significantly decreased with tofacitinib, as did scalp clonality. Tofacitinib did not eliminate many expanded lesional clones from scalp or blood.

Trimming removed 10 bases from V and 0 bases from J, with 16 bases in between. The CDR3 loop spans 16 amino acids. Per the germline V gene, CDR1 is ENHRY and CDR2 is SYGVKD. A note on this clone: The target antigen is unknown.

The sample in question was CD4+ T cells sorted from blood, obtained at week 24, from a patient treated with tofacitinib. This chain links TRBV10-3 with TRBJ2-6, with a possible D match to TRBD1 (5 bases). This receptor was taken from a human donor with alopecia areata. The CDR3 nucleotides are TGTGCCACCAGAGACAGTATAAGCTCTGGGGCCAACGTCCTGACTTTC. This codes for CATRDSISSGANVLTF.